This T cell receptor beta chain was found in a study of control samples from healthy donors and cancer patients. Assay: immunoSEQ multiplex PCR; the TCRdb copy retains only in-frame clones and omits some. Among over 150,000 clones listed, nearly 96% were seen once. V dropped 11 bases and J dropped 2 bases, with 7 bases sitting between them. CDR1 is MNHEY and CDR2 is SVGAGI in the germline V gene. This CDR3 is 11 amino acids long. The chain uses TRBV6-5 and TRBJ1-5; D ambiguous. This TCR was recovered from a woman aged 30 to 39 in good health. Sequenced material: blood. The CDR3 DNA follows: TGTGCCGTCAGACGCAATCAGCCCCAGCATTTT. Amino acid sequence: CAVRRNQPQHF.